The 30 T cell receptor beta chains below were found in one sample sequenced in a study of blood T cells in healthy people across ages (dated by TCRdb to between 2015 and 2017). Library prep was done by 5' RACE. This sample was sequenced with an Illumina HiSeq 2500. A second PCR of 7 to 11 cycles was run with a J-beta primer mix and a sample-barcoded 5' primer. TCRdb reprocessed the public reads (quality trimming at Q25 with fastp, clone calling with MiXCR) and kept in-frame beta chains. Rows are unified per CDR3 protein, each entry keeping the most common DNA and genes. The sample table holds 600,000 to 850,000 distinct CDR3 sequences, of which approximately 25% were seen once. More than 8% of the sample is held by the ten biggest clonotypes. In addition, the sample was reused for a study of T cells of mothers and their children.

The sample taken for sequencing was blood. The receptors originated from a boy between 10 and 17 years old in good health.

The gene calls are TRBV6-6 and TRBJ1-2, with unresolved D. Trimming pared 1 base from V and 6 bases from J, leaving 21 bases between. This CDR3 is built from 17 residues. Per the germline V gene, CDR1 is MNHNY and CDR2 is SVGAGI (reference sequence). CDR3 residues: CASSYFIVRAETHGYTF. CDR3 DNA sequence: TGTGCCAGCAGTTACTTTATTGTTCGGGCGGAAACCCATGGCTACACCTTC.

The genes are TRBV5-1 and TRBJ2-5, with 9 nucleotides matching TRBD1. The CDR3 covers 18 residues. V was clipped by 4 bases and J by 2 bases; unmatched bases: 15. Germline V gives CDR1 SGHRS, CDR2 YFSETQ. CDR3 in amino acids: CASSPTIFRDRGQETQYF. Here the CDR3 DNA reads TGCGCCAGCAGCCCAACGATCTTTCGAGACAGGGGGCAAGAGACCCAGTACTTC.

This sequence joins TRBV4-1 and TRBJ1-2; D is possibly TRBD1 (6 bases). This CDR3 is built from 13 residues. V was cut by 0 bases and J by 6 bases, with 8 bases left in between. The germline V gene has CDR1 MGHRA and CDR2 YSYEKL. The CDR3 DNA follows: TGCGCCAGCAGCCAAGAGACAGGAGATGGCTACACCTTC. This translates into CASSQETGDGYTF.

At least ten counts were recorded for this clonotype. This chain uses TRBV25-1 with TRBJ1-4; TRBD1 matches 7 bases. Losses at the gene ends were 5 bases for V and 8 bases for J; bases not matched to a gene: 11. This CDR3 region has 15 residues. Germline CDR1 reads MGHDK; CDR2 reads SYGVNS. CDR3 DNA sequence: TGTGCCAGCAGTCCCCTCGACAGGGACGACGAAAAACTGTTTTTT. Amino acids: CASSPLDRDDEKLFF. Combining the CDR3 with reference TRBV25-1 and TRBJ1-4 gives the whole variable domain EADIYQTPRYLVIGTGKKITLECSQTMGHDKMYWYQQDPGMELHLIHYSYGVNSTEKGDLSSESTVSRIRTEHFPLTLESARPSHTSQYLCASSPLDRDDEKLFFGSGTQLSVL.

The chain's CDR3 is CSATRVTETQYF. DNA of the CDR3: TGCAGCGCCACGCGGGTAACGGAGACCCAGTACTTC. The rearrangement links TRBV29-1 to TRBJ2-5; maybe TRBD2 (5 bases). V was shortened by 7 bases and J by 5 bases, with 14 bases between the two germline ends. Germline-derived CDR1 and CDR2 are SQVTM and ANQGSEA. The CDR3 is made up of 12 amino acids.

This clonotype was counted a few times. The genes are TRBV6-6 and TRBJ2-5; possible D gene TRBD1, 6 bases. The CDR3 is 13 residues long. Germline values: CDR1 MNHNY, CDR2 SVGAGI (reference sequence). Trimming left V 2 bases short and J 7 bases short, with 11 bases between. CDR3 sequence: CASSYQGSGTQYF. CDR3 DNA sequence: TGTGCCAGCAGTTACCAGGGGAGCGGGACCCAGTACTTC.

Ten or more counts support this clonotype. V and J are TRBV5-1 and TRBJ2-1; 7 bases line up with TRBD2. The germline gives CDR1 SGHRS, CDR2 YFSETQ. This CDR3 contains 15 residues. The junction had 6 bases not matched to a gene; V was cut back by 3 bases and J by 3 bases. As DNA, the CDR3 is TGCGCCAGCAGCTCCGCTAGCGGAGTCTACAATGAGCAGTTCTTC. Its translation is CASSSASGVYNEQFF.

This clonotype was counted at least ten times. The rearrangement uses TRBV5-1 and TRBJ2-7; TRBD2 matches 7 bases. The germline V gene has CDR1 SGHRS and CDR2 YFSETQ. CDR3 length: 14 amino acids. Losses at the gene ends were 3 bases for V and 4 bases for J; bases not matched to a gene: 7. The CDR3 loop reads CASSSAGLGYEQYF. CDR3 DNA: TGCGCCAGCAGCTCAGCGGGGCTTGGGTACGAGCAGTACTTC. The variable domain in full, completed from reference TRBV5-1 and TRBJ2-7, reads KAGVTQTPRYLIKTRGQQVTLSCSPISGHRSVSWYQQTPGQGLQFLFEYFSETQRNKGNFPGRFSGRQFSNSRSEMNVSTLELGDSALYLCASSSAGLGYEQYFGPGTRLTVT.

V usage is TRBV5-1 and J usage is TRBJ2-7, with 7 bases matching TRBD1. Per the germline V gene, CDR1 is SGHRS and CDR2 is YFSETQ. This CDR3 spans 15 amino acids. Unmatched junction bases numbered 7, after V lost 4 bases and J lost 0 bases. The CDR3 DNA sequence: TGCGCCAGCAGCATCACGGGACAGAACTCCTACGAGCAGTACTTC. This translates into CASSITGQNSYEQYF.

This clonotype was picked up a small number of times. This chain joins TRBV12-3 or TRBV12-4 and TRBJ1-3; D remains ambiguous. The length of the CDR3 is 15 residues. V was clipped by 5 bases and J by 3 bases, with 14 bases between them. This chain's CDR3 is CASSTRTVFGNTIYF. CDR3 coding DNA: TGTGCCAGCAGTACCCGGACGGTCTTTGGAAACACCATATATTTT.

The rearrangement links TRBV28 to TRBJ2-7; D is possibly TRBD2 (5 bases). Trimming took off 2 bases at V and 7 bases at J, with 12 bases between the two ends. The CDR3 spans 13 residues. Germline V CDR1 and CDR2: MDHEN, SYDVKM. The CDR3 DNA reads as TGTGCCAGCAGTTTAAGGACTCCTAGGGAGCAGTACTTC. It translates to CASSLRTPREQYF.

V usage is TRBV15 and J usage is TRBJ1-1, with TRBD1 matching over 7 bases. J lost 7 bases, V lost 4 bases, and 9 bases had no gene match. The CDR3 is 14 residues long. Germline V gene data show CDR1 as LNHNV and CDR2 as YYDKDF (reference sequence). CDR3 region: CATSKELRTGEAFF. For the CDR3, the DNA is TGTGCCACCAGCAAGGAACTCCGGACAGGTGAAGCTTTCTTT.

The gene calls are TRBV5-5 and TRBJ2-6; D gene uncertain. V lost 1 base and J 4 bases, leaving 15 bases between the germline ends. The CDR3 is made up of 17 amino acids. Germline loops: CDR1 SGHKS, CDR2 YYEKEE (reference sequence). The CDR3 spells CASSLMLPVSGANVLTF. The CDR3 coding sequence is TGTGCCAGCAGCTTGATGCTACCTGTTTCAGGGGCCAACGTCCTGACTTTC.

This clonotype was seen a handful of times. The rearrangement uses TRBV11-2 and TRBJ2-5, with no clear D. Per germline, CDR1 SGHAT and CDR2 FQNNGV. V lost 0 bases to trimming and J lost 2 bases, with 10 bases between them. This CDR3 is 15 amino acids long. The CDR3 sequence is CASSLEGLIQETQYF. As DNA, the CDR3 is TGTGCCAGCAGCTTAGAAGGCCTGATACAAGAGACCCAGTACTTC.

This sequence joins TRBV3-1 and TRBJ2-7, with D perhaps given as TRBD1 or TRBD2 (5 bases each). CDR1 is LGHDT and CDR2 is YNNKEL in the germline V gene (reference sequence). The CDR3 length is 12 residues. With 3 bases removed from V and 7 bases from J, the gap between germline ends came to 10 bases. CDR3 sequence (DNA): TGTGCCAGCAGCCATGGGACGGGAGAGCAGTACTTC. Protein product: CASSHGTGEQYF.

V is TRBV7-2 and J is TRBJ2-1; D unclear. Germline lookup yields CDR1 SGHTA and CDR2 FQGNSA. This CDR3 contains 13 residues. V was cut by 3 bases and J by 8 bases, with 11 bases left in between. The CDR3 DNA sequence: TGTGCCAGCAGCTTGGGCGGTGGGCATGAGCAGTTCTTC. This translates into CASSLGGGHEQFF.

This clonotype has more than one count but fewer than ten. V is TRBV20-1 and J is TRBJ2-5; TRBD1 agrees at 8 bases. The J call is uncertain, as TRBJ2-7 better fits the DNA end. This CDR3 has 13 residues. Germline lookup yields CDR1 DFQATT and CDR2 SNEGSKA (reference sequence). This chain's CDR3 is CSADRGSSYEQYF. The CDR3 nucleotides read TGCAGTGCTGACAGGGGCAGCTCCTACGAGCAGTACTTC.

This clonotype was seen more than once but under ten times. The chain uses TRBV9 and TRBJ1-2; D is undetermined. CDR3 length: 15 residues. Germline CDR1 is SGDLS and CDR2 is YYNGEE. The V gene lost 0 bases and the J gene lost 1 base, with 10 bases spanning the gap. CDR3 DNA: TGTGCCAGCAGCGTAGTGGAGGGCCATAACTATGGCTACACCTTC. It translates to CASSVVEGHNYGYTF.

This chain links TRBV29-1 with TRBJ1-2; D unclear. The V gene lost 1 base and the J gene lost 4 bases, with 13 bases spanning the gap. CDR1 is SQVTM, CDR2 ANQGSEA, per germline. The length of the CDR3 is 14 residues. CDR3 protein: CSVEGGDRPYGYTF. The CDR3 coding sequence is TGCAGCGTTGAAGGGGGAGACCGACCCTATGGCTACACCTTC.

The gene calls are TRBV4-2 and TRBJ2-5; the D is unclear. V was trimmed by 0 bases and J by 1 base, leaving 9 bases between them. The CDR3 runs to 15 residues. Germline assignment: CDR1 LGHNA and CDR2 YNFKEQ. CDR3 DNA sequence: TGTGCCAGCAGCCAAGATGTGGGAATCCAAGAGACCCAGTACTTC. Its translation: CASSQDVGIQETQYF.

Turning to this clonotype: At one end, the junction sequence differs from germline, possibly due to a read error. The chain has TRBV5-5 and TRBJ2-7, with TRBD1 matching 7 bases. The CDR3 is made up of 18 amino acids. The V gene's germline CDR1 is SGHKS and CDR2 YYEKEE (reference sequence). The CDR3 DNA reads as TGTGCCTGCAGCTCCCCATACGGACAGGCCCCAACCTCCTACGAGCAGTACTTC. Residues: CACSSPYGQAPTSYEQYF. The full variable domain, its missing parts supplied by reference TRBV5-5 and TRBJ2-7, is DAGVTQSPTHLIKTRGQQVTLRCSPISGHKSVSWYQQVLGQGPQFIFQYYEKEERGRGNFPDRFSARQFPNYSSELNVNALLLGDSALYLCACSSPYGQAPTSYEQYFGPGTRLTVT.

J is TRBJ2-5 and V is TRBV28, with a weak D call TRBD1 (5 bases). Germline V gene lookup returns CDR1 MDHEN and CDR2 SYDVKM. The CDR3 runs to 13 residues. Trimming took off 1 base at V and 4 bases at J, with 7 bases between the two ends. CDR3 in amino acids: CASSLFRAETQYF. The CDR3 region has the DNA TGTGCCAGCAGTTTATTCAGGGCAGAGACCCAGTACTTC.

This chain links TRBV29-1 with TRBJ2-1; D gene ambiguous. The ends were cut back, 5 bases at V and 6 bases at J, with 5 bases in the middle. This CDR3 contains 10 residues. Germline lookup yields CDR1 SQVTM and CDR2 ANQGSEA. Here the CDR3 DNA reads TGCAGCGTTTTCGGCAATGAGCAGTTCTTC. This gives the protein CSVFGNEQFF.

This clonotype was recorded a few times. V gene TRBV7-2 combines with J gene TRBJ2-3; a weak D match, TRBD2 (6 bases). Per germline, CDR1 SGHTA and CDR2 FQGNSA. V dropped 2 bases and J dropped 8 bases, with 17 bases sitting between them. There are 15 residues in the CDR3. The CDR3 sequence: CASSLSGLLVATQYF. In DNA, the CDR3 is TGTGCCAGCAGCTTATCGGGACTCCTGGTAGCTACGCAGTATTTT.

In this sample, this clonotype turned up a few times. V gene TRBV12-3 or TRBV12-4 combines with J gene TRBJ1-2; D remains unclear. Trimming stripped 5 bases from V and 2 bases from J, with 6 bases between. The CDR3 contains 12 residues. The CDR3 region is CASSTDNYGYTF. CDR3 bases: TGTGCCAGCAGTACGGACAACTATGGCTACACCTTC.

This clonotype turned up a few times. The CDR3 DNA reads TGCGCCAGCAGCCAAGAACGGGAAAACGGCTACACCTTC. Translated, it gives CASSQERENGYTF. The chain combines TRBV4-3 with TRBJ1-2; D remains ambiguous. Germline CDR1 and CDR2: LGHNA and YSLEER. V lost 0 bases, J lost 8 bases, and 10 bases lay in between. The CDR3 has 13 residues.

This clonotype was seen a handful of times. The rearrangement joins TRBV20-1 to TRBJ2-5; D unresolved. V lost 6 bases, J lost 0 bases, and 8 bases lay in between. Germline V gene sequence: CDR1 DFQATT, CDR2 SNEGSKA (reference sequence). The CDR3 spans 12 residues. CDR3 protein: CSASRYQETQYF. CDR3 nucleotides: TGCAGTGCCTCCAGATACCAAGAGACCCAGTACTTC.

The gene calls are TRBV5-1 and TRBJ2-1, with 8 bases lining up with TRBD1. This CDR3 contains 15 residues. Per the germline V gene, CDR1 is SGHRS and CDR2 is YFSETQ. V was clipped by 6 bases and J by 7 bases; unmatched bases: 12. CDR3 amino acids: CASTQQGVPTNEQFF. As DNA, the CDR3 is TGCGCCAGCACCCAACAGGGGGTACCCACTAATGAGCAGTTCTTC.

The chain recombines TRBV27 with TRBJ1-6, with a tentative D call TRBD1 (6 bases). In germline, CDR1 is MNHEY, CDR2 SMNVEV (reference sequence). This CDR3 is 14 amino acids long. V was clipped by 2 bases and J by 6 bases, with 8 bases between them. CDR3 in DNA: TGTGCCAGCAGTTTAGGACAGATTAATTCACCCCTCCACTTT. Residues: CASSLGQINSPLHF.

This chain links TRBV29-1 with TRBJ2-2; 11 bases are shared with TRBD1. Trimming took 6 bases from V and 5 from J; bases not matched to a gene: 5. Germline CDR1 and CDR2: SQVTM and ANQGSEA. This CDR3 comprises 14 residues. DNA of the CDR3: TGCAGCGTAGCCGGGACAGGGGGGACCGGGGAGCTGTTTTTT. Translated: CSVAGTGGTGELFF.